This paragraph covers one TCR beta chain sequence. Germline lookup yields CDR1 SQVTM and CDR2 ANQGSEA. The CDR3 is made up of 14 amino acids. V lost 6 bases and J lost 0, with 14 bases in between. The record originates from a study of blood T cell repertoires in COVID-19. Study summary: COVID-19 samples from acute and convalescent phases originated in the United States, Italy and Spain. In each case, the material was cDNA or gDNA derived from T cells, B-cell-depleted T cells, or PBMCs.

Original analysis: The authors estimated nucleated cell counts from reference gene primer amplification. Using immunoSEQ multiplex PCR, the repertoire was profiled, and TCRdb retains in-frame clones only, with some absent. The V and J calls and clone size come from that table; D and trimming were worked out from the DNA. Here the sample spans a few hundred thousand clones, about 87% being singletons. Sequencing used peripheral blood. This clonotype originated in a woman aged 25 to 45 who had recovered from COVID-19. This chain connects TRBV29-1 to TRBJ1-1; weak D call: TRBD1 (5 bases). CDR3 nucleotide sequence: TGCAGCGTGACTGATGGGGGGATGAACACTGAAGCTTTCTTT. This sequence encodes CSVTDGGMNTEAFF.